A single sample is the source of the 29 T cell receptor delta chains below, sequenced in a study of γδ T cells in repeated Plasmodium falciparum infection. TCRdb called clones from the multiplex PCR reads again using CATT. The repertoire includes roughly 86,000 delta-chain clones, under 1.5% of them detected once, and more than 7.5% sits in the top ten. Bulk repertoires came from Vgamma9/Vdelta2+ or Vdelta2-negative gammadelta T cells flow-sorted from PBMC. Sequencing was carried out using gamma-delta T cells from blood. The receptors derive from a pool of human donors (malaria-infected and uninfected, not separated).

On this clone: For this DNA, TCRdb reports the protein of a much larger clone, which diverges at residue 10, most likely from a read error; the protein presented here is translated directly from the DNA. The chain employs TRDV1 and TRDJ1; maybe TRDD3 (5 bases). Trimming pared 4 bases from V and 8 bases from J, leaving 20 bases between. This CDR3 has 15 residues. Germline V gene lookup returns CDR1 TSWWSYY and CDR2 QGS. The CDR3 here is CALGVDRGPQTKLIF. The CDR3 coding sequence is TGTGCTCTTGGGGTAGACAGGGGGCCGCAGACCAAACTCATCTTT.

This clone was seen more than once but under ten times. The protein TCRdb gives is from a much larger clone and does not agree with this DNA's translation at residue 14, likely a read error; the protein shown here comes from the DNA. The J gene has no call, while the V gene is TRDV2; the table's D gene call, TRDD3, was not cross checked with the DNA. This CDR3 comprises 16 residues. Germline assignment: CDR1 GEAIGNYY and CDR2 EKD. For the CDR3, the DNA is TGTGCCTGGGAAGGTTGGGGATCCAACTACACCGATAAACCCATCTTT. Residues: CAWEGWGSNYTDKPIF.

V usage is TRDV1 and J usage is TRDJ1; 8 nucleotides align to TRDD3. TCRdb gives no J gene; it was assigned here by matching the DNA to germline. The germline CDR1 and CDR2 sequences are TSWWSYY and QGS. Trimming cost V 3 bases and J 0 bases; bases outside gene matches: 9. This CDR3 region has 17 residues. Written as DNA, the CDR3 is TGTGCTCTTGGGGAGTACTGGGGGCCCTCGTACACCGATAAACTCATCTTT. Its protein is CALGEYWGPSYTDKLIF.

This clone was counted only a few times. A read error likely explains why the TCRdb protein, taken from a much larger clone, differs from this DNA's translation at residue 19; the protein shown is translated from the DNA. Here the CDR3 reads CALGELGLLLLTGRYTDKPIF. In nucleotides, the CDR3 is TGTGCTCTTGGGGAACTGGGCCTCCTCCTTCTTACGGGGAGGTACACCGATAAACCCATCTTT. The V segment is TRDV1, and no J call was made; the DNA was not compared with TRDD3, the D call given in the table. The germline V gene has CDR1 TSWWSYY and CDR2 QGS. The length of the CDR3 is 21 residues.

This clone has only a few counts. A far larger clone is just one base off, so this is likely a read error. Different DNA sequences within this sample yield the same CDR3. The CDR3 is CALGERPHSTGGKTDKLIF. The CDR3 DNA follows: TGTGCTCTTGGGGAGAGGCCCCACTCGACTGGGGGGAAAACCGATAAACTCATCTTT. This rearrangement joins TRDV1 to TRDJ1, with 8 positions matching TRDD3. TCRdb carries no J gene annotation; the J gene was assigned here by matching the DNA with germline. The V gene end was trimmed by 3 bases and the J gene end by 2 bases; junction bases not matched to a gene: 17. This CDR3 has 19 amino acids. Germline V CDR1 and CDR2: TSWWSYY, QGS.

By sample fraction, this clone is medium-sized (0.01 to 0.1%). The sample holds other DNA sequences that translate to the same CDR3. The CDR3: CACDTVGDTPTDKLIF. The CDR3, as DNA: TGTGCCTGTGACACCGTGGGGGATACCCCCACCGATAAACTCATCTTT. V is TRDV2 and J is TRDJ1; 10 bases are shared with TRDD3. V was pared by 0 bases and J by 1 base, with 4 bases of the junction left unmatched. CDR3 size: 16 residues. The germline V gene has CDR1 GEAIGNYY and CDR2 EKD.

This clone occurred a few times. The protein that TCRdb holds for this DNA derives from a much larger clone and differs from the translated DNA at residue 5, which likely indicates a read error; the protein shown here is translated from the DNA. The V call is TRDV1, the J call TRDJ1; D possibly corresponds to TRDD3 (6 bases). The J gene, not given by TCRdb, was assigned here from a germline match of the nucleotide sequence. The CDR3 runs 15 residues. The V gene's germline CDR1 is TSWWSYY and CDR2 QGS. Trimming left V 5 bases short and J 5 bases short, with 18 bases between. DNA of the CDR3: TGTGCTCTTGGGAAATTTCTCTGGGGACAAGATAAACTCATCTTT. Its protein is CALGKFLWGQDKLIF.

This clone was counted only a few times. Since a far larger clone is one base different, this is likely a read error. Within the sample, other DNA sequences also encode this same CDR3. The rearrangement joins TRAV29/DV5 to TRDJ1; 11 bases are a match to TRDD3. The CDR3 sequence is 21 residues long. Germline loops: CDR1 NSMFDY, CDR2 ISSIKDK. The V segment lost 2 bases and the J segment 3 bases; nucleotides outside the gene matches: 24. CDR3 coding DNA: TGTGCAGCAAGTGAGGTTAGGTATTTTGGGGGATACGGTTGTACTGCCGATAAACTCATCTTT. Translating gives CAASEVRYFGGYGCTADKLIF.

As to this clone: TCRdb's protein for this DNA is that of a much larger clone and differs from the translation at residue 14, likely a read error; the protein shown is the DNA translation. The V gene is TRDV2, but the J gene lacks a call; TRDD3, the table's D call, was not compared with the DNA. CDR3 length equals 16 residues. Germline lookup yields CDR1 GEAIGNYY and CDR2 EKD. The CDR3 nucleotides are TGTGCCTGTGATCCCTTACTGGGGACGTACACCGATAAACCCATCTTT. This gives the protein CACDPLLGTYTDKPIF.

A remark on this clone: This likely came from a read error, as a far larger clone is one base away. There is no J gene call, but TRDV2 is given as the V gene; the table assigns TRDD3, which was not confirmed against the DNA. Germline V gene sequence: CDR1 GEAIGNYY, CDR2 EKD. There are 15 residues in the CDR3. The CDR3 DNA follows: TGTGCCTGTGACCCCTGGGGCCCGAACACCGATAAGCTCATCTTT. This sequence encodes CACDPWGPNTDKLIF.

This clone occurred a few times. Translating this DNA gives a protein that differs at residue 16 from the TCRdb one, which belongs to a much larger clone; a read error is likely, and the protein shown is this translation. A V gene of TRDV1 was called, but no J gene was assigned; TRDD3 reflects the table's D call only, with no check against the DNA. Germline V gene sequence: CDR1 TSWWSYY, CDR2 QGS. The CDR3 extends over 18 amino acids. CDR3 nucleotides: TGTGCTCTTGGGAATTCTATCCTTGCAGGGATACAATCCGATAAACCCATCTTT. Its translation is CALGNSILAGIQSDKPIF.

This clone was counted many times. V is TRDV1 and J is TRDJ1, with 9 nucleotides matching TRDD3. TCRdb gives no J gene; it was assigned here by matching the DNA to germline. The germline V gene has CDR1 TSWWSYY and CDR2 QGS. The CDR3 length is 19 residues. The J segment lost 0 bases and the V segment lost 2 bases, leaving 13 bases of the junction unmatched. This chain's CDR3 is CALGENRVLGDPYTDKLIF. The CDR3 nucleotides are TGTGCTCTTGGGGAAAATAGAGTACTGGGGGACCCGTACACCGATAAACTCATCTTT.

This clone was observed many times. The TCRdb record carries a much larger clone's protein, which differs from this DNA's translation at residue 4; a read error is the likely cause, and the protein listed here is the DNA translation. CDR3 residues: CAFRGPLWGILAYTDKLIF. CDR3 DNA sequence: TGTGCCTTTAGAGGTCCTCTTTGGGGGATACTGGCGTACACCGATAAACTCATCTTT. J is TRDJ1 and V is TRDV3, with 10 positions matching TRDD3. Losses at the gene ends were 0 bases for V and 0 bases for J; bases not matched to a gene: 16. In germline, CDR1 is TVYSNPD, CDR2 GDNSRS (reference sequence). The CDR3 totals 19 residues.

This clone was detected many times. TCRdb records a much larger clone's protein for this DNA, with a difference at residue 9 that likely arises from a read error; the protein given is the translation of the DNA. The chain links TRDV1 to TRDJ1; D not resolved. The CDR3 contains 20 residues. V lost 4 bases and J 1 base, leaving 28 bases between the germline ends. CDR1 is TSWWSYY, CDR2 QGS, per germline. The CDR3 here is CALGGHRRGARPLTTDKLIF. In nucleotides, the CDR3 is TGTGCTCTTGGGGGGCACCGGAGAGGGGCTCGCCCACTAACCACCGATAAACTCATCTTT.

This clone showed up many times. The likely explanation is a read error, given a far larger clone one base away. Additional DNA sequences in this sample encode the identical CDR3. The V gene is TRDV2, the J gene TRDJ1, with D uncertain. Trimming cost V 0 bases and J 0 bases, with 16 bases left between them. This CDR3 has 17 residues. Germline V gene data show CDR1 as GEAIGNYY and CDR2 as EKD. CDR3 sequence: CACDTVDKGTHTDKLIF. Here the CDR3 DNA reads TGTGCCTGTGACACCGTCGATAAAGGTACGCACACCGATAAACTCATCTTT.

This clone was seen ten or more times. A read error is likely here: a far larger clone is one base away. Other DNA sequences from this sample encode an identical CDR3 as well. The chain recombines TRDV2 with TRDJ1, with 9 bases that match TRDD3. The CDR3 has 21 residues. Germline CDR1 GEAIGNYY, CDR2 EKD. The CDR3 here is CACDTLPVGDNRPGDTDKLIF. CDR3 in DNA: TGTGCCTGTGACACCCTCCCTGTGGGGGATAACCGTCCGGGAGACACCGATAAGCTCATCTTT.

This clone was observed a few times. TCRdb attributes to this sequence the protein of a much larger clone, which differs from the DNA translation at residue 8; a read error is likely, and the protein displayed is translated from the DNA. This rearrangement joins TRDV2 to TRDJ1; D is undetermined. The J gene comes from matching the DNA to germline here; TCRdb lacks it. V was trimmed by 7 bases and J by 0 bases, leaving 20 bases between them. Germline V CDR1 and CDR2: GEAIGNYY, EKD. The CDR3 runs to 16 residues. CDR3 nucleotide sequence: TGTGCCTGCGACGAGGGTACTGAGGTCGACACCGATAAACTCATCTTT. Translating it yields CACDEGTEVDTDKLIF.

There are a few counts of this clone. The protein that TCRdb holds for this DNA derives from a much larger clone and differs from the translated DNA at residue 14, which likely indicates a read error; the protein shown here is translated from the DNA. The chain links TRDV1 to TRDJ1; D is possibly TRDD3 (5 bases). CDR1 and CDR2 (germline): TSWWSYY, QGS. The CDR3 sequence is 15 residues long. CDR3 coding DNA: TGTGCTCTTGGGGAAACTCCTCACAGGAGGGATCACCTCACCTTT. Protein sequence: CALGETPHRRDHLTF.

Remarks on this clone: The likely explanation is a read error, given a far larger clone one base away. The same CDR3 arises from other DNA sequences in this sample as well. The chain couples TRDV2 to TRDJ1; D uncertain. TCRdb is silent on the J gene; assignment here came from matching the DNA to germline. Between the trimmed V and J ends, which lost 7 bases and 3 bases, there was a span of 23 bases. The CDR3 contains 16 residues. Germline-derived CDR1 and CDR2 are GEAIGNYY and EKD. CDR3 DNA sequence: TGTGCCTGCGACCCAATTGGAATCACTTTGGCCGATAAACTCATCTTT. Its translation: CACDPIGITLADKLIF.

This clone was recorded a few times. A far larger clone differs by one base, so this is likely a read error. The sample carries other DNA sequences with the same CDR3. V gene assignment gives TRDV1, but the J gene was left uncalled; the listed D gene, TRDD3, was not tested against the DNA. The CDR3 loop spans 15 amino acids. CDR1 is TSWWSYY and CDR2 is QGS in the germline V gene. The CDR3 loop reads CALGEISLVTDKLIF. The CDR3 DNA follows: TGTGCTCTTGGGGAGATTTCCTTAGTCACCGATAAACTCATCTTC.

This clone was detected ten times or more. The CDR3 spells CALGEPPPGDTHTDKLIF. CDR3 in DNA: TGTGCTCTTGGGGAACCACCCCCAGGGGATACGCACACCGATAAACTCATCTTT. The V gene is TRDV1, the J gene TRDJ1, with 9 bases identical to TRDD3. This CDR3 region has 18 residues. CDR1 and CDR2 (germline): TSWWSYY, QGS. The ends lost 1 base at V and 0 bases at J; junction bases unmatched: 9.

This clone was seen a handful of times. A read error is the likely source, as a far larger clone sits one nucleotide away. In the same sample, other DNA sequences code for this CDR3. The V call is TRDV2, the J call TRDJ1; D gene uncertain. Matching the DNA to germline supplied the J gene, which TCRdb does not give. Germline V gene lookup returns CDR1 GEAIGNYY and CDR2 EKD. This CDR3 comprises 14 residues. The CDR3 spells CACDSVGYSDKLIF. In DNA form, the CDR3 reads TGTGCCTGCGACAGTGTGGGTTACTCCGATAAACTCATCTTT.

This clone was observed a handful of times. TCRdb's entry gives the protein of a much larger clone, which mismatches this DNA's translation at residue 6, likely from a read error; the protein reported here is translated from the DNA. This chain links TRDV1 with TRDJ1; D not resolved. The V and J ends lost 2 bases and 0 bases respectively, with 4 bases between them. The germline gives CDR1 TSWWSYY, CDR2 QGS. The CDR3 contains 13 residues. CDR3 residues: CALGEVYTDKLIF. CDR3 DNA sequence: TGTGCTCTTGGGGAAGTCTACACCGATAAACTCATCTTT.

Only a few counts were recorded for this clone. This DNA's translation and the protein TCRdb lists, from a much larger clone, do not match at residue 20, likely due to a read error; the protein shown is translated from the DNA. The J segment was not called; the V segment is TRDV2; TRDD3 is the table's D call, not checked against the DNA. Germline V gene lookup returns CDR1 GEAIGNYY and CDR2 EKD. The CDR3 spans 22 residues. DNA of the CDR3: TGTGCCTGTGACACCGGATTTGGTACTGGGGGGAAAAGCTCCTGGGACACCCGACAGACGTTTTTC. This sequence encodes CACDTGFGTGGKSSWDTRQTFF.

As regards this clone: The likely explanation is a read error, given a far larger clone one base away. Other DNA variants within this sample encode the same CDR3. With the J gene uncalled, the V gene is TRDV2; the table calls TRDD3, which could not be checked here. The CDR3 totals 15 residues. Looked up from germline, CDR1 is GEAIGNYY and CDR2 is EKD. CDR3 nucleotides: TGTGCCTGTGACACCGGTACTGGGGGGACCGATAAGCTCATCTTT. Translation gives CACDTGTGGTDKLIF.

Points on this clone: A far larger clone lies a single base away; this is likely a read error. Other DNA sequences of this sample code for an identical CDR3. The chain carries TRDV2 and TRDJ2, with TRDD3 matching over 7 bases. The J gene, missing from TCRdb, was assigned here through DNA to germline matching. The V segment lost 1 base and the J segment 1 base; nucleotides outside the gene matches: 2. This CDR3 has 15 amino acids. Germline values: CDR1 GEAIGNYY, CDR2 EKD. The CDR3 DNA is TGTGCCTGTGACACTGTGGGGGATTTGACAGCACAACTCTTCTTT. Translation: CACDTVGDLTAQLFF.

Points on this clone: The protein TCRdb lists belongs to a much larger clone and differs from this DNA's translation at residue 5, which points to a read error; the protein shown is made from the DNA. V and J are TRDV2 and TRDJ1; 8 bases are a match to TRDD3. The J gene, not given by TCRdb, was assigned here from a germline match of the nucleotide sequence. Germline V gene data show CDR1 as GEAIGNYY and CDR2 as EKD. This CDR3 contains 17 residues. J gave up 0 bases and V 3 bases, and 11 bases lay outside the gene matches. As DNA, the CDR3 is TGTGCCTGTGACGTCCTTCATCGACTGGGGGACACCGATAAACTCATCTTT. It yields the protein CACDVLHRLGDTDKLIF.

Many counts were recorded for this clone. TCRdb shows a much larger clone's protein in place of this DNA's translation, and the two differ at residue 4, likely through a read error; the protein shown is translated from the DNA. The gene calls are TRDV1 and TRDJ1; TRDD3 might be the D (6 bases). CDR1 and CDR2 from the germline V gene are TSWWSYY and QGS. The CDR3 is made up of 22 amino acids. CDR3 nucleotide sequence: TGTGCTCTTAGGGACCATCACTACTTCTTTCACTGGGCCGCCCTCCGTACCGATAAACTCATCTTT. This codes for CALRDHHYFFHWAALRTDKLIF.

A remark on this clone: This DNA's translation differs at residue 20 from TCRdb's protein, which comes from a much larger clone; a read error is likely, and the protein shown is translated from the DNA. The chain recombines TRDV1 with TRDJ1, with 13 bases fitting TRDD3. The J gene was missing in TCRdb and was found by matching the end of the DNA to germline. The germline gives CDR1 TSWWSYY, CDR2 QGS. The CDR3 extends over 23 amino acids. The CDR3 DNA follows: TGTGCTCTTGGGGAATACCTCCTCCCCCGAATTACTGGGGGATACGCGTACACCGATAGACTCATCTTT. Translating gives CALGEYLLPRITGGYAYTDRLIF.